This is a list of T cell receptor beta chains from one sample in a study of T cell responses to AZD1222 COVID-19 vaccine. The method was immunoSEQ multiplex PCR; TCRdb's version includes in-frame clones alone and lacks a portion of them. The sample includes 94,000 or so clones, under 90% seen only once; the top ten take roughly 26%. This material consisted of peripheral blood, taken on day 0 of AZD1222 vaccination. Every receptor here comes from an adult in good health. Both conserved end residues are part of each CDR3. Fields, in order: J gene, D gene, CDR3 length, V gene, CDR3 DNA, CDR3 protein. D genes are given only for firm matches.

TRBJ2-7 - 14 TRBV5-1 TGCGCCAGCAGCTGGACAGCCGGATCCTACGAGCAGTACTTC CASSWTAGSYEQYF
TRBJ1-1 TRBD1 14 TRBV19 TGTGCCAGTAGTACGGGACAGGGGAGGACTGAAGCTTTCTTT CASSTGQGRTEAFF
TRBJ1-4 TRBD1 15 TRBV10-3 TGTGCCATCAGTTCCGGGACAGGGGGGGATGGAAAACTGTTTTTT CAISSGTGGDGKLFF
TRBJ2-7 - 14 TRBV5-4 TGTGCCAGCAGCTTGGCGGACGGGGCCAACGAGCAGTATTTC CASSLADGANEQYF
TRBJ1-5 - 15 TRBV7-9 TGTGCCAGCAGCTTAGGAGATGCACTGCCTCGCCCCCAGCATTTT CASSLGDALPRPQHF
TRBJ1-2 TRBD1 14 TRBV30 TGTGCCTGGAGGAAAACAGGGGCAAGAGGTGGCTACACCTTC CAWRKTGARGGYTF
TRBJ2-2 - 16 TRBV7-8 TGTGCCAGCAGCCCTAGTGGGATTGCGAACACCGGGGAGCTGTTTTTT CASSPSGIANTGELFF
TRBJ1-2 TRBD1 14 TRBV28 TGTGCCAGCAGTTTCCCGGGACAGAACTATGGCTACACCTTC CASSFPGQNYGYTF
TRBJ2-6 - 17 TRBV27 TGTGCCAGCCATGGCGAACCTGCCCGACCTGGGGCCAACGTCCTGACTTTC CASHGEPARPGANVLTF
TRBJ2-3 - 12 TRBV27 TGTGCCAGCAGTACCCTCACAGATACGCAGTATTTT CASSTLTDTQYF
TRBJ2-5 - 15 TRBV21-1 TGTGCCAGCAGCAAAGTATTACAGAACCAAGAGACCCAGTACTTC CASSKVLQNQETQYF